This entry describes one TCR beta chain. No cognate antigen has been identified for it. The record has no base qualities; no much larger clone is one base away. The CDR3 numbers 14 residues from cysteine through phenylalanine. The CDR3 DNA has 42 bases and is translated from base 1. Unmatched junction bases come to 2, with V trimmed by 2 bases and J by 3 bases. In the germline V gene, CDR1 corresponds to MNHEY and CDR2 to SVGAGI. TCRbeta CDR3 regions were amplified from genomic DNA using the immunoSEQ Assay, a bias-controlled multiplex PCR. In the authors' own workflow: The number of nucleated cells in each sample was estimated from the amplification of reference gene primers within the assay. Sequence reads were collapsed and filtered to measure the absolute abundance of every unique TCRbeta CDR3 rearrangement. Productive Simpson clonality was computed per sample as the square root of Simpson's diversity index over productive rearrangements. Held by TCRdb, this immuneACCESS table contains in-frame sequences only and omits some clones. Under half of the omission traces to an unresolved V gene where checked; the cause of the rest is unknown. Clone size and V and J calls were adopted from that table, with D and trimming inferred from the DNA. In all, the sample holds about 94,000 clones, and about 80% of those were seen once. The ten largest make up approximately 6.8% of the sample.

This record comes from a study of blood T cell repertoires in COVID-19 (dated by TCRdb to 2020 to 2021). Study-level background: Samples from collaborators originated in the United States, Italy and Spain and spanned both the acute and convalescent phases of COVID-19. The material from the prospective study consisted of cDNA or gDNA derived from T cells, B-cell-depleted T cells, or PBMCs. The repertoires were made available in a free public database intended to serve as a resource for research on the immune response to SARS-CoV-2. The samples were drawn from the first 160 participants of the ongoing ImmuneRACE study and from 1,254 subjects provided by 6 global collaborators. Sample metadata almost always included a de-identified subject ID, COVID-19 status, age in years and sex. Where HLA class I and class II types were available, the types were taken from metadata supplied by the sample provider, not from assay-based typing. The dataset comprised deeply sampled blood TCRbeta repertoires from subjects exposed to, actively infected with, or recovered from COVID-19.

Each collaborating institution followed its own protocols to collect whole blood in K2EDTA tubes. Collaborator samples were shipped for TCRbeta analysis as frozen whole blood, isolated PBMCs, or DNA extracted from either sample type. Study-wide findings and limitations: Clinical and demographic metadata were provided uncurated, with the amount varying by source and participant.

Sequenced sample: peripheral blood. In this chain, TRBV6-5 is recombined with TRBJ1-2, and TRBD1 matches 8 of the central bases. The sequence was collected from a man aged 55 to 70 with acute or convalescent COVID-19. The CDR3 amino acid sequence is: CASSYHRGDYGYTF. The DNA sequence reads TGTGCCAGCAGTTACCACAGGGGGGACTATGGCTACACCTTC.